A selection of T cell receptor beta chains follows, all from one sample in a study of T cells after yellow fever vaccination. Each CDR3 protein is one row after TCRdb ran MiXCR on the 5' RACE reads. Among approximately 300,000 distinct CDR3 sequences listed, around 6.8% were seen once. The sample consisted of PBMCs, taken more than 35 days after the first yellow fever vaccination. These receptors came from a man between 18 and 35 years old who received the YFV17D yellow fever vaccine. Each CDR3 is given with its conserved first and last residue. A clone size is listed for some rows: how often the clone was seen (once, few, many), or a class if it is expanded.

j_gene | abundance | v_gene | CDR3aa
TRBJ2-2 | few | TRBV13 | CASSLGFGQGVNTGELFF
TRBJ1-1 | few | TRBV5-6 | CASTLMGFVMNTEAFF
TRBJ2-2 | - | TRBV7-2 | CASSPTSGGRLVF
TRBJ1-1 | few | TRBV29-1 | CSGGAGNTEAFF
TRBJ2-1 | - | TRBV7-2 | CASSLWARNNEQFF
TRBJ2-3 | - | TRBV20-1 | CSARPPGYTDTQYF
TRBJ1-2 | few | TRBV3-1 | CASSQYSGGAYGYTF
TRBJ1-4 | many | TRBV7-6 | CASSLGTNEKLFF
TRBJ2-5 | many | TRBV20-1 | CSARGGASPLQETQYF
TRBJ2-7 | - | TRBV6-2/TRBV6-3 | CASSRDNFYEQYF
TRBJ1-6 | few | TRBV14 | CASSQYTGASSYNSPLHF
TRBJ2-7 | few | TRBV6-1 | CASSSRGGSSHEQYF
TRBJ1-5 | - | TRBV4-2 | CASSPHRGGVGQPQHF
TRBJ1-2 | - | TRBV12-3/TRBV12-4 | CASRSVRVNYGYTF
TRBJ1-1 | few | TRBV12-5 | CASGLGGNTEAFF
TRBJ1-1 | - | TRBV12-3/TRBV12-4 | CASSFQPTGLNTEAFF
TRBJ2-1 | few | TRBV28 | CASSSTGPYNEQFF
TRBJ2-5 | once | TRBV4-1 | CASSQGDRKETQYF
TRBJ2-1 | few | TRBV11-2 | CASSFGASGGDEQFF
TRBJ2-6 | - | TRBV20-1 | CSATGRGAGANVLTF
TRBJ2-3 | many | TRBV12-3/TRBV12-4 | CASRRQAGTDTQYF
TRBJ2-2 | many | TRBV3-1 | CASSQTPAPNTGELFF
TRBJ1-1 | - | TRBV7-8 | CASSLVLTEAFF
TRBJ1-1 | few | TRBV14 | CASSRASSAEAFF
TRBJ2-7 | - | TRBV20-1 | CSARDGDSYEQYF
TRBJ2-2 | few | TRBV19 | CASSITSANTGELFF
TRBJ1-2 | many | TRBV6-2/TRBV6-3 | CASSKRNGGPAGYTF
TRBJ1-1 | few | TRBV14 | CASSLNWGLAEAFF
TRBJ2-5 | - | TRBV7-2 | CASSLAAGTQYF
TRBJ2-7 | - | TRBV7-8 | CASSWMQGSFREQYF
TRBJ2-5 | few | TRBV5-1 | CASSSAQGFAETQYF
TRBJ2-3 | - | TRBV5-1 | CASSFLAGSTDTQYF
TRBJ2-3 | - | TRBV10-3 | CAIRTGGAPADTQYF
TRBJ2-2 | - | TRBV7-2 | CASSFSGTGAGELFF
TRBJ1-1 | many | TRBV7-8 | CASRPTGSETEAFF
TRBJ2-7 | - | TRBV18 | CASSPVAGSSYEQYF
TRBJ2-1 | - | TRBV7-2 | CASSLGGSGRHNEQFF
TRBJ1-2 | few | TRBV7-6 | CASSPDGNSNYGYTF
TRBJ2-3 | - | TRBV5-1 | CASSLGGLAISTDTQYF
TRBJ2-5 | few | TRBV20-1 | CSASPPSGKGETQYF
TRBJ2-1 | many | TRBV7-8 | CASSFLRQQREQFF
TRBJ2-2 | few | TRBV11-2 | CASSLIGGGQYGELFF
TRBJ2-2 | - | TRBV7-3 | CASSFEGGGTGELFF
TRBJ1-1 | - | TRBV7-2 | CASRLTPRNTEAFF
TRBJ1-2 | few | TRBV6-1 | CASRPGTGTYSNYGYTF
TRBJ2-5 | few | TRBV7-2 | CASSLWGGARETQYF
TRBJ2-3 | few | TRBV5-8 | CASSLPTGTLWDTQYF
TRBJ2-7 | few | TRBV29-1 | CSVEVRGLRGYEQYF
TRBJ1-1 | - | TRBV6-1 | CASRQPLGEIMNTEAFF
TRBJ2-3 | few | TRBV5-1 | CASSLAVEQDTQYF
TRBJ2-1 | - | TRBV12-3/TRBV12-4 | CASSLRSEQFF
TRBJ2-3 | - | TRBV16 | CASSQRTSGTQYF
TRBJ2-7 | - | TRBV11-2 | CASSSGLAGVNSYEQYF